A selection of T cell receptor beta chains follows, all from one sample in a study of T cell responses to AZD1222 COVID-19 vaccine. Repertoires were generated with immunoSEQ multiplex PCR, while TCRdb's copy carries only in-frame clones and drops some. The data hold 100,000 to 120,000 clones, with 94% observed a single time. The starting material was peripheral blood, obtained 28 days after the second AZD1222 dose. These TCRs come from an adult who received the AZD1222 COVID-19 vaccine. Each CDR3 is given without its conserved first and last residue. The D gene is left open where the match is weak.

v_gene,j_gene,d_gene,CDR3aa
TRBV7-8,TRBJ2-7,NA,ASSLASAPAYEQY
TRBV5-1,TRBJ1-1,NA,ASSLAGKAEAF
TRBV6-5,TRBJ2-1,NA,ASAYTSMAYNEQF
TRBV7-9,TRBJ1-6,NA,ASSLSLPLH
TRBV19,TRBJ2-1,NA,ASSIALEYNEQF
TRBV12-3/TRBV12-4,TRBJ1-2,NA,ASSYTNYGYT
TRBV5-1,TRBJ1-5,NA,ASSLGPGGNQPQH
TRBV19,TRBJ1-4,NA,ASSIYRDEKLF
TRBV2,TRBJ2-7,NA,ASSGTGSSYEQY
TRBV12-5,TRBJ1-1,NA,ASGLGVNTEAF
TRBV18,TRBJ2-1,NA,ASSPSLGDEQF
TRBV24-1,TRBJ2-5,TRBD2,ATRTGGVGETQY
TRBV11-2,TRBJ1-6,NA,ASSPIGGGTRAPLH
TRBV7-2,TRBJ1-2,NA,ASSFSGWPSYT
TRBV19,TRBJ2-1,NA,ASSIDGRANNEQF
TRBV21-1,TRBJ1-3,NA,ASSRNGGASGNTIY
TRBV3-1/TRBV3-2,TRBJ1-4,NA,ASSQAAGWVEKLF
TRBV5-6,TRBJ1-3,NA,ASSSYLTGLTDTIY
TRBV27,TRBJ2-1,NA,ASSLRRREYNEQF
TRBV10-2,TRBJ1-1,NA,ASSLQSKAF
TRBV18,TRBJ1-1,TRBD1,ASSPGTENTEAF
TRBV5-1,TRBJ1-1,NA,ASSLVFSRENTEAF
TRBV5-6,TRBJ1-5,NA,ASSLRSRNQPQH
TRBV21-1,TRBJ2-1,NA,ASSGIGEAYNEQF
TRBV9,TRBJ1-2,NA,ASSRSLFDQGYT
TRBV5-4,TRBJ1-6,NA,ASSWRDTNSPLH
TRBV7-2,TRBJ1-6,TRBD1,ASRYSGGNSPLH
TRBV7-9,TRBJ2-3,NA,ASSSAGRGTDTQY
TRBV5-1,TRBJ2-2,TRBD2,ASSSASGSSGGELF
TRBV19,TRBJ2-1,NA,ASTDSSIYNEQF
TRBV3-1/TRBV3-2,TRBJ1-2,NA,ASSRMQWGANYGYT
TRBV5-4,TRBJ2-1,TRBD2,ASNPSGDNEQF
TRBV12-3/TRBV12-4,TRBJ1-3,NA,ASSLASGNTIY
TRBV5-5,TRBJ1-1,TRBD1,ASSIQGGNTEAF
TRBV27,TRBJ2-1,NA,ASSLAWGYNEQF
TRBV12-5,TRBJ1-5,TRBD1,ASGLADRGKWNQPQH
TRBV19,TRBJ1-1,NA,ASSNPRVMNTEAF
TRBV10-3,TRBJ2-7,NA,AISGGHSYEQY
TRBV13,TRBJ2-5,NA,ASSLKGGKETQY
TRBV5-1,TRBJ2-1,TRBD1,ASSSDRGAPLAYNEQF
TRBV10-1,TRBJ2-1,TRBD2,ASSPLAATTRYNEQF
TRBV7-8,TRBJ1-1,NA,ASSLAPGKPEAF
TRBV11-2,TRBJ1-1,TRBD1,ASSLGGTGLTEAF
TRBV29-1,TRBJ2-7,NA,SVEALGPNEQY
TRBV4-1,TRBJ1-2,NA,ASSQDTKTNYGYT